This T cell receptor (beta chain) was retrieved from a study of blood T cells in healthy people across ages. Trimming stripped 1 base from V and 3 bases from J, with 11 bases between. This CDR3 is 15 amino acids long. Looked up from germline, CDR1 is SGHRS and CDR2 is YFSETQ. Sample-barcoded 5' priming and a J-beta primer mix drove a second PCR of roughly 7 to 11 cycles. Every cDNA molecule bore a tag from a template-switch adaptor containing 12 random nucleotides. TCRdb fed the 5' RACE reads into MiXCR, producing one record per CDR3 protein. The data show about 930,000 distinct CDR3 sequences, with 25% to 35% seen just once and roughly a tenth held by the top ten. This same sample was also taken into another study, of T cells of mothers and their children. That report adds: Among related mother-child pairs, overlap was slightly higher than in unrelated pairs, though not significantly.

The genes are TRBV5-1 and TRBJ2-1, with a weak D call TRBD2 (6 bases). Sequencing was carried out using blood. The origin of this receptor is a woman aged 40 to 49 in good health. CDR3 DNA sequence: TGCGCCAGCAGCTTGAACGGGGGATACTACAATGAGCAGTTCTTC. Translation: CASSLNGGYYNEQFF.